The T cell receptor (beta chain) described here comes from a study of breast tumors, draining lymph nodes, adjacent tissues. Study conclusions and caveats: Most tumor T cells seemingly derive from lymph node, then expand in tumor. Tumor TCR diversity was below lymph nodes but above nontumor tissue. Data only fit, rather than demonstrated, lymph node origin of most tumor T cells. Tumor and nontumor repertoires were significantly more similar in luminal-like than in basal-like breast cancer.

This CDR3 is 15 amino acids long. Germline CDR1 SNHLY, CDR2 FYNNEI. With V trimmed by 6 bases and J by 10 bases, 10 bases remained unmatched. In TCRdb, the multiplex PCR reads were re-called with MiXCR into one record per CDR3 protein. The sample has approximately 230,000 distinct CDR3 sequences, approximately 36% seen once. Breast cancer patients provided tissue from their axillary draining lymph nodes. Worth noting for this clonotype: Its antigen is still unknown.

The V and J genes are TRBV2 and TRBJ2-1; 12 bases line up with TRBD1. Material: axillary lymph node tissue. The clonotype was recovered from a female donor with breast cancer. Some clones in this sample may be carry-over from other donors' samples. Here the CDR3 DNA reads TGTGCCAGCAGCGGGGGACAGGGGGCCGTCGGGGAGCAGTTCTTC. Translated: CASSGGQGAVGEQFF. The full variable domain, completed using reference TRBV2 and TRBJ2-1, is EPEVTQTPSHQVTQMGQEVILRCVPISNHLYFYWYRQILGQKVEFLVSFYNNEISEKSEIFDDQFSVERPDGSNFTLKIRSTKLEDSAMYFCASSGGQGAVGEQFFGPGTRLTVL.